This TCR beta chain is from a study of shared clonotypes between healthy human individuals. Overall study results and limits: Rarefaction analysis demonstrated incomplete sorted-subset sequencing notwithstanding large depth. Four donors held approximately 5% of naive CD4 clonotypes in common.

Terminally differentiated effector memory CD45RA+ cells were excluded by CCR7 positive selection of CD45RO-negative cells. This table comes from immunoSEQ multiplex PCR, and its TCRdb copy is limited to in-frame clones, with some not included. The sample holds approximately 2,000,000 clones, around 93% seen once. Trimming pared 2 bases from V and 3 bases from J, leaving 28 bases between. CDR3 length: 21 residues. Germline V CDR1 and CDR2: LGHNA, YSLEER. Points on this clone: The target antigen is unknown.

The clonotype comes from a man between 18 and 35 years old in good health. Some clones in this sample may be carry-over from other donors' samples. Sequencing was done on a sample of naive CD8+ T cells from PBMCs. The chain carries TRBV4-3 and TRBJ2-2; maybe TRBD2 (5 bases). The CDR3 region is CASSQFERNTLLYGDTGELFF. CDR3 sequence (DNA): TGCGCCAGCAGCCAATTCGAGCGGAACACCCTCCTCTACGGGGACACCGGGGAGCTGTTTTTT.